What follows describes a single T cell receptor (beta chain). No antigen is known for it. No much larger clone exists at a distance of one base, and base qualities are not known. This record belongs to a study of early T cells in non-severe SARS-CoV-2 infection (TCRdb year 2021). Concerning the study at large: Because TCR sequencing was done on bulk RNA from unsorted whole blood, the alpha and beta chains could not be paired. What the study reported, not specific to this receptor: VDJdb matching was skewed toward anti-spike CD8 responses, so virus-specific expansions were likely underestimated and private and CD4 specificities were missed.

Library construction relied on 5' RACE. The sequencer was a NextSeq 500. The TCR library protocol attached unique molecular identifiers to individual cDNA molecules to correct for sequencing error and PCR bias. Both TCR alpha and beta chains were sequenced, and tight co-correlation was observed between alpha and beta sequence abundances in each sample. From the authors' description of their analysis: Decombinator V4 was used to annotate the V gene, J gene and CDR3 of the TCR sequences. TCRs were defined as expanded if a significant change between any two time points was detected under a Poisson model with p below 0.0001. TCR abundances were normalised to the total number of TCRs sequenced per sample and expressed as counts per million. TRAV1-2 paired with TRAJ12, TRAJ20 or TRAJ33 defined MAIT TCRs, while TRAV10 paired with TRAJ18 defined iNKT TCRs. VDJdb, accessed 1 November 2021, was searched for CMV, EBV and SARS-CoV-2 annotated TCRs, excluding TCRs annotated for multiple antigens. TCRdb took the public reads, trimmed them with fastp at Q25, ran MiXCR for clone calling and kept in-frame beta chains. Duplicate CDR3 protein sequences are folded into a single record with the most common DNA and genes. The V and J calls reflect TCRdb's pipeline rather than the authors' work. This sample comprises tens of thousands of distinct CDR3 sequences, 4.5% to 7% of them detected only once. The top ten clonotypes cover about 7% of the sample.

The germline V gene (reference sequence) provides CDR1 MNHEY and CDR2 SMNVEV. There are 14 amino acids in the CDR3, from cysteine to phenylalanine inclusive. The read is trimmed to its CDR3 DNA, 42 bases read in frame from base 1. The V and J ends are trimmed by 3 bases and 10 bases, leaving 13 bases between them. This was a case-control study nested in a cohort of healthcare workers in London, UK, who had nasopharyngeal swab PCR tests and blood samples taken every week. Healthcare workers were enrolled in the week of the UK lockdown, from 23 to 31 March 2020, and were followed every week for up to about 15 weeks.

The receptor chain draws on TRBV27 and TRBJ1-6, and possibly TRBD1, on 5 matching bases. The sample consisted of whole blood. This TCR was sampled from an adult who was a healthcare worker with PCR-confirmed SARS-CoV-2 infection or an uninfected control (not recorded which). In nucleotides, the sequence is TGTGCCAGCAGTTTTACCCATGGGGGATCACCCCTCCACTTT. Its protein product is CASSFTHGGSPLHF.